Listed below are T cell receptor beta chains from one sample, sequenced in a study of T cells of healthy individuals. TCRdb re-derived calls from the 5' RACE reads in MiXCR, one entry per CDR3 protein. The sample includes 85,000 to 100,000 distinct CDR3 sequences, approximately 15% of them seen just once. The receptor set was obtained from a human donor in good health. CDR3s include the opening cysteine and the closing phenylalanine or tryptophan. D genes are given only for firm matches. A clone size is listed for some rows: how often the clone was seen (once, few, many), or a class if it is expanded.

abundance,j_gene,d_gene,v_gene,CDR3aa,CDR3nt
.,TRBJ1-1,.,TRBV7-4,CASSFPLSRAFF,TGTGCCAGCAGCTTCCCCTTATCGAGGGCTTTCTTT
.,TRBJ1-1,.,TRBV5-1,CASSFQGAGTEAFF,TGCGCCAGCAGCTTCCAGGGAGCAGGCACTGAAGCTTTCTTT
.,TRBJ2-1,.,TRBV4-2,CASSQVWPLTYNEQFF,TGTGCCAGCAGCCAAGTGTGGCCCTTAACCTACAATGAGCAGTTCTTC
few,TRBJ1-5,.,TRBV7-2,CASSPSWDSNQPQHF,TGTGCCAGCAGCCCAAGTTGGGACTCCAATCAGCCCCAGCATTTT
few,TRBJ1-5,.,TRBV7-9,CASSKGGAPNNQPQHF,TGTGCCAGCAGCAAGGGCGGGGCGCCGAACAATCAGCCCCAGCATTTT
.,TRBJ2-7,TRBD2,TRBV28,CASSPIAGAVREQYF,TGTGCCAGCAGTCCAATAGCGGGAGCGGTTAGAGAGCAGTACTTC
many,TRBJ2-6,.,TRBV28,CASSLGFGANVLTF,TGTGCCAGCAGTTTGGGGTTTGGGGCCAACGTCCTGACTTTC
.,TRBJ1-1,.,TRBV30,CAWKPGRVNTEAFF,TGTGCCTGGAAGCCGGGACGGGTGAACACTGAAGCTTTCTTT
few,TRBJ2-1,TRBD1,TRBV2,CASSDRGHEQFF,TGTGCCAGCAGTGACAGGGGGCATGAGCAGTTCTTC
many,TRBJ2-1,TRBD1,TRBV6-2/TRBV6-3,CASSSDRVQFF,TGTGCCAGCAGTTCCGACAGGGTGCAGTTCTTC
few,TRBJ1-2,.,TRBV7-2,CASSLAPPGAYGYTF,TGTGCCAGCAGCTTAGCCCCCCCCGGGGCATATGGCTACACCTTC
few,TRBJ1-5,TRBD1,TRBV7-9,CASSATDRAVNQPQHF,TGTGCCAGCAGCGCCACGGACAGGGCCGTCAATCAGCCCCAGCATTTT
few,TRBJ2-7,TRBD1,TRBV20-1,CSARDRVYEQYF,TGCAGTGCTAGGGACAGGGTTTACGAGCAGTACTTC
.,TRBJ1-1,.,TRBV5-1,CASSLLQEDTEAFF,TGCGCCAGCAGCTTGTTACAGGAGGACACTGAAGCTTTCTTT
.,TRBJ1-1,TRBD1,TRBV29-1,CSSTGANTEAFF,TGCAGCTCCACAGGGGCGAACACTGAAGCTTTCTTT